This T cell receptor (beta chain) was identified during a study of cytomegalovirus exposure and HLA in healthy donors. Study summary: As an earlier analysis found, around 200 million T cells yielded 100 million to 130 million unique TCR beta sequences. Among over 300 genotyped donors, 65% to 90% fell in the Caucasian-associated ancestry cluster.

Of note for this clone: Its antigen is undetermined.

The primer mix had 60 Vbeta and 13 Jbeta primers. The table came from immunoSEQ multiplex PCR; TCRdb's copy has only in-frame clones and leaves some out. The sample records roughly 100,000 clones, around four fifths being singletons. CDR1 and CDR2 from the germline V gene are SGDLS and YYNGEE. The CDR3 contains 17 residues. The ends were cut back, 0 bases at V and 1 base at J, with 16 bases in the middle. Study observations and caveats: TCR beta V- and J-gene trimming, according to a later analysis, was linked to a missense DCLRE1C variant.

This clonotype was sampled from a man under 40 in good health and CMV-seronegative. Sequenced sample: PBMCs. V is TRBV9 and J is TRBJ1-2; weak D call: TRBD1 (6 bases). DNA for the CDR3: TGTGCCAGCAGCGTAGCCGACAGGCCGCAGGGTAACTATGGCTACACCTTC. Translation: CASSVADRPQGNYGYTF.